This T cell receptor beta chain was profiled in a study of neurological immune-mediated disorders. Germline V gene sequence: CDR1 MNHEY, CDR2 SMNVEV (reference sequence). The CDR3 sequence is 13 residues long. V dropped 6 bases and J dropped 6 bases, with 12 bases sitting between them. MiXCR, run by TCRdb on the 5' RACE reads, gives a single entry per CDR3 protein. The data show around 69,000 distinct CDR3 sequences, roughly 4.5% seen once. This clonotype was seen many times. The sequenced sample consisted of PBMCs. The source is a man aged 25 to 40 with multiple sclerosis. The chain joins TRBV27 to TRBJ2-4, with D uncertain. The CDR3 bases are TGTGCCAGCAGAGTTATAGGCGGAAACATTCAGTACTTC. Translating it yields CASRVIGGNIQYF.